A few counts support the clone carrying this T cell receptor beta chain. Its antigen remains unidentified. For TCRbeta, the library was prepared with unique molecular identifiers. Via MiXCR, TCRdb re-called the PCR reads, giving one row per CDR3 protein. The repertoire includes around 440,000 distinct CDR3 sequences, 15% to 20% of them detected once, and approximately 28% sits in the top ten. This record belongs to a study of T-cell reconstitution after alpha-beta-depleted transplantation in children. The study's findings and limits: Newly produced T cells mostly provided counts and TCRbeta diversity after one year, as hyperexpanded clones declined.

This CDR3 region has 15 residues. V lost 6 bases, J lost 0 bases, and 14 bases lay in between. From germline, CDR1 is SEHNR and CDR2 FQNEAQ (reference sequence). The TCR sequence derives from a boy in the first two years of life who had a stem cell transplant for Wiskott-Aldrich syndrome, so the T cells may come from the graft donor. The chain combines TRBV7-9 with TRBJ2-5, with a weak D call TRBD1 (6 bases). The material sequenced was PBMCs, mostly from graft donor cells, taken 360 days after TCRalphabeta/CD19-depleted stem cell transplant. The CDR3 DNA reads TGTGCCAGCAGTCGGGACATACTGTACCAAGAGACCCAGTACTTC. This gives the protein CASSRDILYQETQYF.